This T cell receptor beta chain originates from a study of OX40 agonist ivuxolimab in advanced cancers. About the study: Patients were given ivuxolimab, an antibody that agonizes OX40 (CD134). Study-level points and caveats: The expanded peripheral T cells' antigen specificity was not determined.

Method: immunoSEQ multiplex PCR; TCRdb's copy keeps in-frame clones and lacks some. The sample has roughly 56,000 clones; about 88% are singletons. On this clone: Its specificity is not known.

V lost 0 bases, J lost 3 bases, and 2 bases stayed unmatched. Germline-derived CDR1 and CDR2 are SGHRS and YFSETQ. This CDR3 is 17 amino acids long. The sequence came from an adult with an advanced solid tumor such as melanoma, head and neck, liver or kidney cancer. Sequencing was performed on CD4+ or CD8+ T cells sorted from blood, taken in a trial of the OX40 agonist ivuxolimab. V usage is TRBV5-1 and J usage is TRBJ2-1; TRBD2 aligns across 14 bases. The chain's CDR3 is CASSLGLAGGSYNEQFF. The CDR3 bases are TGCGCCAGCAGCTTGGGACTAGCGGGAGGGAGCTACAATGAGCAGTTCTTC. Full variable domain (missing parts from reference TRBV5-1 and TRBJ2-1): KAGVTQTPRYLIKTRGQQVTLSCSPISGHRSVSWYQQTPGQGLQFLFEYFSETQRNKGNFPGRFSGRQFSNSRSEMNVSTLELGDSALYLCASSLGLAGGSYNEQFFGPGTRLTVL.